This entry concerns a single T cell receptor beta chain. The target antigen is unknown. These data originate in a study of human versus mouse CDR3 diversity and MHC coevolution. The study's findings and limits: On average, humans showed more CDR3 deletions and insertions than mice. The lowest clonal inequality scores came from most of the three human donors.

Sequencing used immunoSEQ multiplex PCR; TCRdb keeps in-frame clones, though not all of them. The sample includes tens of thousands of clones, around 94% of them seen just once. This TCR derives from a person aged 55-75 years in good health. Sample: naive CD4+ T cells from blood. Subset described: CD45RO-negative CD62L-positive naive CD4 T cells.

The CDR3: CASRPGGGLSTQFF. CDR3 DNA sequence: TGTGCCAGCAGGCCGGGAGGGGGGCTGTCGACGCAGTTCTTC. The chain combines TRBV2 with TRBJ2-1, with 8 positions matching TRBD2. V trimming: 6 bases; J trimming: 12 bases; junction bases outside the gene matches: 13. The CDR3 extends over 14 amino acids. Germline CDR1 reads SNHLY; CDR2 reads FYNNEI.